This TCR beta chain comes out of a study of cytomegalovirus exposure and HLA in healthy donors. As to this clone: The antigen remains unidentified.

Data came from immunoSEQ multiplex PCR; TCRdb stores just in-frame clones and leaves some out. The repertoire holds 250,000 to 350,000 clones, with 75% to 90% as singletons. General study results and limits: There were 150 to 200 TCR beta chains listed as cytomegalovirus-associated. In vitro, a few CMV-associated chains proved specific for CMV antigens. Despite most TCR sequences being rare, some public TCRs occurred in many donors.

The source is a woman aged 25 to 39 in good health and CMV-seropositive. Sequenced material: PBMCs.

CDR3 sequence reads: CASSYSFIQYTEAFF. DNA for the CDR3: TGTGCCAGCAGTTACTCGTTCATACAGTACACTGAAGCTTTCTTT. The chain joins TRBV6-5 to TRBJ1-1; no reliable D call. The germline V and J ends were trimmed by 0 bases and 3 bases, with 11 bases remaining between them. CDR1 and CDR2 (germline): MNHEY, SVGAGI. CDR3 length: 15 residues.